This T cell receptor (beta chain) comes out of a study of blood T cell repertoires in COVID-19. Study-wide background: The United States, Italy and Spain were the sources of the acute and convalescent COVID-19 samples.

The CDR3 sequence is 15 residues long. Germline V CDR1 and CDR2: MDHEN, SYDVKM. J lost 3 bases, V lost 5 bases, and 5 bases had no gene match. Recovered status in Cohort 3 required two negative PCRs, clearance, or symptom resolution. Clones were sequenced by immunoSEQ multiplex PCR, and TCRdb holds only the in-frame ones, with some missing. The data hold about 200,000 clones, with approximately 90% observed a single time. Sample: PBMCs or T cells enriched from blood (not recorded which). This sequence was found in a young man who had recovered from COVID-19. This rearrangement joins TRBV28 to TRBJ2-7; TRBD2 matches 12 bases. The CDR3 DNA is TGTGCCAGCAGTGTACTAGCGGGAGGCTTCTACGAGCAGTACTTC. This gives the protein CASSVLAGGFYEQYF.